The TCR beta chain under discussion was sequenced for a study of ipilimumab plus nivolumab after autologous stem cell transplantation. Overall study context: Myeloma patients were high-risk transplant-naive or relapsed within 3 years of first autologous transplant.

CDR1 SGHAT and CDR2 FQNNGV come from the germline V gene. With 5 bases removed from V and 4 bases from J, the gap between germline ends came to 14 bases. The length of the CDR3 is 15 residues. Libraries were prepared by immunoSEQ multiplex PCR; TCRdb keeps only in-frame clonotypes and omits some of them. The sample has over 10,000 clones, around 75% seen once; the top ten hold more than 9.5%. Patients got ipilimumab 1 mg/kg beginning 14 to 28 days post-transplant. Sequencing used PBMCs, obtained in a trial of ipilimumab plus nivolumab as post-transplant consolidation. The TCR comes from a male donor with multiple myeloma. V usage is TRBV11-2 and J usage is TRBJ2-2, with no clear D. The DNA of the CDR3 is TGTGCCAGCAGCCCGCCGGCCAGTCCCACCGGGGAGCTGTTTTTT. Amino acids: CASSPPASPTGELFF.